The following is a TCR beta chain sequence with its context. This sample is part of a study of blood T cell repertoires in COVID-19. Study summary: From the United States, Italy and Spain came samples of acute and convalescent COVID-19. Sources were T cells, B-cell-depleted T cells, or PBMCs; the material itself was cDNA or gDNA.

Under the authors' procedure: The authors estimated nucleated cell counts from reference gene primer amplification. Only in-frame clones appear in the TCRdb table, and some are missing; sequencing was by immunoSEQ multiplex PCR. V, J and clone size are those of that table, while D and trimming were read from the DNA. This table holds about 140,000 clones, roughly 85% found once. CDR3 length: 12 amino acids. Trimming cost V 3 bases and J 7 bases, with 11 bases left between them. Germline V CDR1 and CDR2: SGHDT, YYEEEE. The specimen sequenced was peripheral blood. The TCR was taken from a man in his forties or fifties with acute or convalescent COVID-19. This chain uses TRBV5-6 with TRBJ2-7; D perhaps matches TRBD1 (5 bases). The CDR3 nucleotides are TGTGCCAGCAGCTGGGGCGGTGGGGAGCAGTACTTC. This gives the protein CASSWGGGEQYF.